Below, 8 T cell receptor beta chains from the same sample are listed, as sequenced in a study of CD8 T cells in Susac syndrome. It was with random hexamers that 0.5 to 1 ug RNA was reverse transcribed. Via MiXCR, TCRdb re-called the immunoSEQ multiplex PCR reads, giving one row per CDR3 protein. The sample contains tens of thousands of distinct CDR3 sequences, about 93% of which appear only once. Sequences were obtained from CD4+ T cells from PBMCs. The receptors were sampled from a human donor with Susac syndrome.

This rearrangement joins TRBV18 to TRBJ1-2; no clear D. The CDR3 covers 13 residues. Germline-derived CDR1 and CDR2 are KGHSH and LQKENI. Between the trimmed V and J ends, which lost 3 bases and 6 bases, there was a span of 11 bases. CDR3 in DNA: TGTGCCAGCTCACCGGGCAAGAGGGATGGCTACACCTTC. Translated, it gives CASSPGKRDGYTF.

The chain is built from TRBV6-1 and TRBJ2-1, with 9 bases that match TRBD2. CDR1 is MNHNS and CDR2 is SASEGT in the germline V gene. The junction had 14 bases not matched to a gene; V was cut back by 6 bases and J by 8 bases. The CDR3 covers 16 residues. CDR3 loop: CASSLGLLAGGHEQFF. CDR3 DNA: TGTGCCAGCAGCCTAGGCTTGTTGGCGGGAGGGCATGAGCAGTTCTTC.

The V call is TRBV6-4, the J call TRBJ2-3; tentatively, D is TRBD2 (6 bases). Per germline, CDR1 MRHNA and CDR2 SNTAGT. This CDR3 region has 15 residues. Trimming took 2 bases from V and 2 from J, leaving 11 bases between them. As DNA, the CDR3 is TGTGCCAGCAGTGACGGGGGGAGCGACACAGATACGCAGTATTTT. It specifies CASSDGGSDTDTQYF.

There are a few counts of this clonotype. The chain employs TRBV5-6 and TRBJ2-7, with TRBD1 identical over 7 bases. V lost 1 base, J lost 12 bases, and 13 bases stayed unmatched. CDR1 is SGHDT and CDR2 is YYEEEE in the germline V gene. CDR3 length: 14 residues. The DNA for the CDR3 is TGTGCCAGCAGCTTGAGGGACAGTACCCCCAGATCGTACTTC. This gives the protein CASSLRDSTPRSYF.

This chain links TRBV20-1 with TRBJ1-3; tentative D call: TRBD1 (5 bases). This CDR3 is 16 amino acids long. Trimming removed 0 bases at V and 4 bases at J, with 16 bases between. From germline, CDR1 is DFQATT and CDR2 SNEGSKA (reference sequence). Here the CDR3 reads CSAREVGPLRGNTIYF. CDR3 sequence (DNA): TGCAGTGCTAGAGAGGTGGGACCTTTGAGGGGAAACACCATATATTTT.

This sequence joins TRBV9 and TRBJ2-7; unclear D gene. The germline gives CDR1 SGDLS, CDR2 YYNGEE. The CDR3 has 15 residues. The V and J ends lost 0 bases and 4 bases respectively, with 14 bases between them. CDR3 DNA sequence: TGTGCCAGCAGCGTAGACCCGACCAAGGTATACGAGCAGTACTTC. Translation: CASSVDPTKVYEQYF.

This rearrangement joins TRBV20-1 to TRBJ1-5; TRBD1 agrees at 9 bases. After removal of 6 bases from V and 5 bases from J, the junction contained 5 bases not matched to a gene. In germline, CDR1 is DFQATT, CDR2 SNEGSKA (reference sequence). This CDR3 is 13 amino acids long. The CDR3 DNA reads as TGCAGTGCCCAGGGACAGGGATATCAGCCCCAGCATTTT. Its translation: CSAQGQGYQPQHF.

This chain joins TRBV27 and TRBJ1-5; 7 bases agree with TRBD1. Germline trimming cut 6 bases from V and 4 bases from J; bases unmatched to any gene: 6. Germline loops: CDR1 MNHEY, CDR2 SMNVEV (reference sequence). This CDR3 region has 14 residues. The CDR3 sequence: CASRDTGANQPQHF. Written as DNA, the CDR3 is TGTGCCAGCAGAGATACAGGGGCGAATCAGCCCCAGCATTTT.